This T cell receptor (beta chain) was recorded in a study of long-term antiretroviral therapy in people with HIV. Study as a whole: Collection dates of the earliest samples fall about a decade before the 2015 immediate-ART recommendation.

Details on this clone: What it binds is not known.

V gave up 5 bases and J gave up 6 bases, with 13 bases separating them. Germline CDR1 and CDR2: SEHNR and FQNEAQ (reference sequence). The CDR3 spans 13 residues. The study's findings and limits: Clonal expansions arising prior to ART prevailed in the repertoire at every time point. Neither ART adherence, viral resistance nor therapy changes were documented.

Every one of the donors gave at least one pre-ART PBMC sample and at least two post-ART PBMC samples. Investigators performed immunoSEQ version v3.0 at survey level. Using immunoSEQ multiplex PCR, the repertoire was profiled, and TCRdb retains in-frame clones only, with some absent. Here the sample spans about 20,000 clones, over 75% being singletons. This chain uses TRBV7-9 with TRBJ1-1, with D hard to call. The clonotype comes from a woman between 25 and 40 years old with HIV. Sample: unsorted PBMCs, taken 4.4 years before starting antiretroviral therapy. CDR3 nucleotides: TGTGCCAGCAGCCCAACCCCCGAGTCTGAAGCTTTCTTT. Translating it yields CASSPTPESEAFF.